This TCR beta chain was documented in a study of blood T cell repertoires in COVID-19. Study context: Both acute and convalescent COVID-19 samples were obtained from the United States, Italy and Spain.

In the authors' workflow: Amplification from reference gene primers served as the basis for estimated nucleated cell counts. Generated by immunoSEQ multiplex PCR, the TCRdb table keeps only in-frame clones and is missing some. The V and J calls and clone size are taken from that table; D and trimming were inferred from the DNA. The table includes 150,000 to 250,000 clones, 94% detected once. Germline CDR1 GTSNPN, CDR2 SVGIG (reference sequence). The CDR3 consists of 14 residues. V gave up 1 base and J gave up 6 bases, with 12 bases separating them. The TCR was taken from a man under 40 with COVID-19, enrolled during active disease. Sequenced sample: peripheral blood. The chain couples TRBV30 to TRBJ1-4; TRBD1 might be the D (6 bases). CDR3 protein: CAWSGRDTYEKLFF. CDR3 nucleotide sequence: TGTGCCTGGAGTGGCCGGGACACCTATGAAAAACTGTTTTTT.